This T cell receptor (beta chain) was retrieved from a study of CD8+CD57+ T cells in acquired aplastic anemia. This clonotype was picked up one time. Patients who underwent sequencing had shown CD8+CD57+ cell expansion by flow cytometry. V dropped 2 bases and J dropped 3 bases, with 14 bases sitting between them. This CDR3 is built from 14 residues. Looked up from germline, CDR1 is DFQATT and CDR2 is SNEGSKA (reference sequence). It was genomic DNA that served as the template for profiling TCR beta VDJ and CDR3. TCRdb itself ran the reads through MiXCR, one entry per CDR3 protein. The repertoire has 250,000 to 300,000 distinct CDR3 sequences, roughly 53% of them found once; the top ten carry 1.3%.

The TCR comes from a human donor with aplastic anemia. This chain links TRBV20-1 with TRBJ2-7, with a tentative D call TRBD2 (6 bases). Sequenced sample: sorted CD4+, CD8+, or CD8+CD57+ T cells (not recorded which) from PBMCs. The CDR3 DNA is TGCAGTGCTAGACCCCGGACGGGAGACTACGAGCAGTACTTC. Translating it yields CSARPRTGDYEQYF.